Below, 19 T cell receptor beta chains from the same sample are listed, as sequenced in a study of T cell repertoires in cytomegalovirus infection. Each CDR3 protein gets one entry after TCRdb re-called the reads with MiXCR. This table has roughly 81,000 distinct CDR3 sequences, 3.7% appearing once. Material for sequencing was PBMCs. The receptor set was obtained from a human donor in good health (CMV status not recorded). Some clones in this sample may be carry-over from other donors' samples.

This clonotype was seen at least ten times. This chain links TRBV6-2 or TRBV6-3 with TRBJ2-7; either TRBD1 or TRBD2 may supply D (5 bases each). CDR1 is MNHEY and CDR2 is SVGEGT in the germline V gene. The V end lost 10 bases, the J end lost 3 bases, and 19 bases lay between the germline ends. There are 14 residues in the CDR3. The CDR3 DNA reads TGTGCCACGAAGCCCCGGGACGGAAGCTACGAGCAGTACTTC. Its protein product is CATKPRDGSYEQYF.

This clonotype was counted at least ten times. J is TRBJ1-1 and V is TRBV7-2; D is perhaps TRBD1 (5 bases). Germline-derived CDR1 and CDR2 are SGHTA and FQGNSA. This CDR3 contains 16 residues. Deletions cut 6 bases from V and 0 bases from J, with 17 bases between. This CDR3 is CASRRGLQAMNTEAFF. The DNA for the CDR3 is TGTGCCAGCAGGCGAGGGTTACAGGCGATGAACACTGAAGCTTTCTTT.

This clonotype was counted at least ten times. The chain has TRBV6-5 and TRBJ2-1, with 9 nucleotides matching TRBD1. The CDR3 covers 16 residues. The germline CDR1 and CDR2 sequences are MNHEY and SVGAGI. V trimming: 6 bases; J trimming: 8 bases; junction bases outside the gene matches: 14. CDR3 protein: CASSFGTGLVGDEQFF. As DNA, the CDR3 is TGTGCCAGCAGCTTCGGGACAGGGTTAGTCGGGGATGAGCAGTTCTTC.

This clonotype was seen repeatedly, ten times or more. This chain uses TRBV12-3 or TRBV12-4 with TRBJ1-3; TRBD1 agrees at 7 bases. The V gene end was trimmed by 6 bases and the J gene end by 2 bases; junction bases not matched to a gene: 4. The CDR3 extends over 14 amino acids. CDR3 sequence reads: CASSTGVPGNTIYF. The CDR3 region has the DNA TGTGCCAGCAGCACAGGGGTCCCTGGAAACACCATATATTTT.

This clonotype was observed at least ten times. The chain uses TRBV7-2 and TRBJ1-5; D is unresolved. The V end lost 2 bases, the J end lost 7 bases, and 15 bases lay between the germline ends. Germline V gene lookup returns CDR1 SGHTA and CDR2 FQGNSA. The CDR3 is made up of 15 amino acids. CDR3: CASSLNHAAGQPQHF. The DNA for the CDR3 is TGTGCCAGCAGCTTAAATCATGCGGCGGGACAGCCCCAGCATTTT.

This clonotype was counted ten times or more. V is TRBV20-1 and J is TRBJ1-1; no definite D call. CDR1 is DFQATT and CDR2 is SNEGSKA in the germline V gene (reference sequence). This CDR3 spans 17 amino acids. With 3 bases removed from V and 3 bases from J, the gap between germline ends came to 23 bases. For the CDR3, the DNA is TGCAGTGCTAGCGCCCTGGGGTCGGGTATTTCGGACACTGAAGCTTTCTTT. As protein: CSASALGSGISDTEAFF.

In regard to this clonotype: A junction end diverges from the germline sequence, so it may reflect a read error. The V gene is TRBV27, the J gene TRBJ1-1, with D perhaps matching TRBD1 (6 bases). The length of the CDR3 is 13 residues. Germline V lookup: CDR1 MNHEY, CDR2 SMNVEV (reference sequence). The CDR3 spells CASSLYRDTEAYF. The CDR3 DNA is TGTGCCAGCAGTTTGTACAGGGACACTGAAGCTTACTTT.

In its sample, this clonotype was seen many times. V and J are TRBV11-2 and TRBJ1-2; D is undetermined. Germline V gene sequence: CDR1 SGHAT, CDR2 FQNNGV. CDR3 size: 16 residues. V gave up 3 bases and J gave up 4 bases, with 18 bases separating them. In nucleotides, the CDR3 is TGTGCCAGCAGCTTGGGCAGCAGATCGCGGTTCTATGGCTACACCTTC. This codes for CASSLGSRSRFYGYTF.

At least ten counts were recorded for this clonotype. The chain couples TRBV7-3 to TRBJ2-7, with 15 bases that match TRBD2. CDR1 and CDR2 (germline): SGHTA, FQGTGA. V lost 5 bases, J lost 6 bases, and 5 bases stayed unmatched. This CDR3 has 15 amino acids. DNA for the CDR3: TGTGCCAGCAGCATGACGGGACTAGCGGGGGGCGAGCAGTACTTC. It translates to CASSMTGLAGGEQYF.

J is TRBJ2-3 and V is TRBV29-1; D may correspond to TRBD1 or TRBD2 (5 bases each). The CDR3 is 13 amino acids. The V gene's germline CDR1 is SQVTM and CDR2 ANQGSEA. The V gene lost 7 bases and the J gene lost 5 bases, with 16 bases spanning the gap. The CDR3 DNA follows: TGCAGCGCAGAGGGACCCCTAGGAGATACGCAGTATTTT. Translated, it gives CSAEGPLGDTQYF.

The chain links TRBV14 to TRBJ1-1, with D hard to call. This CDR3 has 14 residues. The germline V gene encodes CDR1 SGHDN and CDR2 FVKESK. The V and J ends lost 3 bases and 4 bases respectively, with 12 bases between them. The CDR3 sequence: CASSHMGMGTEAFF. For the CDR3, the DNA is TGTGCCAGCAGCCACATGGGTATGGGCACTGAAGCTTTCTTT.

There are many counts of this clonotype. The V call is TRBV12-3 or TRBV12-4, the J call TRBJ1-1; D call uncertain. The ends were cut back, 6 bases at V and 2 bases at J, with 19 bases in the middle. There are 16 residues in the CDR3. CDR3 amino acids: CASRDSPQRENTEAFF. The CDR3 nucleotides read TGTGCCAGCAGGGATTCCCCACAACGCGAAAACACTGAAGCTTTCTTT.

This clonotype was found many times. The V and J genes are TRBV20-1 and TRBJ2-7; TRBD2 agrees at 7 bases. Germline CDR1 reads DFQATT; CDR2 reads SNEGSKA (reference sequence). The CDR3 spans 12 residues. The ends lost 1 base at V and 3 bases at J; junction bases unmatched: 0. CDR3 protein: CSARGGGYEQYF. The CDR3 nucleotides read TGCAGTGCTAGAGGGGGGGGCTACGAGCAGTACTTC.

This clonotype was counted at least ten times. This chain links TRBV6-2 or TRBV6-3 with TRBJ2-4; D call uncertain. The germline V and J ends were trimmed by 4 bases and 1 base, with 14 bases remaining between them. Per the germline V gene, CDR1 is MNHEY and CDR2 is SVGEGT. The CDR3 is 16 residues long. CDR3 in amino acids: CASSFQVDSAKNIQYF. CDR3 in DNA: TGTGCCAGCAGTTTCCAGGTGGATTCGGCCAAAAACATTCAGTACTTC.

This clonotype was detected ten times or more. V gene TRBV5-6 combines with J gene TRBJ2-1; TRBD1 is a possible D gene (6 bases). Trimming pared 4 bases from V and 9 bases from J, leaving 11 bases between. This CDR3 is built from 12 residues. Per the germline V gene, CDR1 is SGHDT and CDR2 is YYEEEE. CDR3 residues: CASSPGHLEQFF. The CDR3 bases are TGTGCCAGCAGCCCGGGACACCTTGAGCAGTTCTTC.

This clonotype has ten or more counts. This sequence joins TRBV5-1 and TRBJ2-3; D is perhaps TRBD1 (6 bases). This CDR3 contains 14 residues. V was shortened by 3 bases and J by 0 bases, with 8 bases between the two germline ends. CDR1 is SGHRS, CDR2 YFSETQ, per germline. CDR3 nucleotides: TGCGCCAGCAGCTCAGGGGCCAGCACAGATACGCAGTATTTT. Encoded protein: CASSSGASTDTQYF.

This clonotype was observed many times. The rearrangement uses TRBV19 and TRBJ1-6; 8 nucleotides agree with TRBD1. Looked up from germline, CDR1 is LNHDA and CDR2 is SQIVND (reference sequence). The CDR3 totals 15 residues. J was trimmed by 0 bases and V by 9 bases; bases with no gene match: 4. CDR3 loop: CASRTGSSYNSPLHF. In nucleotides, the CDR3 is TGTGCCAGCCGGACAGGGAGCTCCTATAATTCACCCCTCCACTTT. Using reference TRBV19 and TRBJ1-6 for the parts outside the CDR3, the full variable domain is DGGITQSPKYLFRKEGQNVTLSCEQNLNHDAMYWYRQDPGQGLRLIYYSQIVNDFQKGDIAEGYSVSREKKESFPLTVTSAQKNPTAFYLCASRTGSSYNSPLHFGNGTRLTVT.

This clonotype showed up many times. The chain combines TRBV7-2 with TRBJ2-1; 8 nucleotides match TRBD2. This CDR3 region has 17 residues. Germline assignment: CDR1 SGHTA and CDR2 FQGNSA. The V segment lost 5 bases and the J segment 5 bases; nucleotides outside the gene matches: 14. The chain's CDR3 is CASSPPEAGGSHNEQFF. CDR3 bases: TGTGCCAGCAGCCCACCGGAGGCGGGGGGTTCTCACAATGAGCAGTTCTTC.

Many counts were recorded for this clonotype. The chain employs TRBV7-8 and TRBJ1-2, with no clear D. CDR1 is SGHVS, CDR2 FQNEAQ, per germline. Trimming pared 5 bases from V and 0 bases from J, leaving 13 bases between. The CDR3 extends over 15 amino acids. The CDR3 nucleotides are TGTGCCAGCAGCCTTAGGGTCGGCACTAACTATGGCTACACCTTC. This gives the protein CASSLRVGTNYGYTF.